The 10 T cell receptor beta chains reported below all come from one sample, sequenced in a study of T cell repertoires in cytomegalovirus infection. TCRdb used MiXCR to reprocess the reads, holding one entry per CDR3 protein. The sample carries some 100,000 distinct CDR3 sequences, 23% recorded once. Sequenced input: CD8+ T cells from PBMCs. These receptor sequences come from a human donor in good health (CMV status not recorded). Some clones in this sample may be carry-over from other donors' samples.

This clonotype was counted at least ten times. This chain connects TRBV4-3 to TRBJ1-5; 7 nucleotides agree with TRBD1. Per the germline V gene, CDR1 is LGHNA and CDR2 is YSLEER. The V gene end was trimmed by 2 bases and the J gene end by 4 bases; junction bases not matched to a gene: 5. This CDR3 region has 15 residues. CDR3 in amino acids: CASSQTRDRNQPQHF. In nucleotides, the CDR3 is TGCGCCAGCAGCCAAACCCGGGACAGAAATCAGCCCCAGCATTTT.

The J gene is TRBJ1-5, the V gene TRBV20-1; D perhaps matches TRBD1 (5 bases). Germline loops: CDR1 DFQATT, CDR2 SNEGSKA (reference sequence). The V end was cut by 6 bases, the J end by 11 bases, with 14 bases between. CDR3 length equals 11 residues. CDR3 DNA sequence: TGCAGTGCCCCAGGGCGGAGGGCCCAGCATTTT. It is translated as CSAPGRRAQHF.

The table lists this clonotype with many counts. The chain couples TRBV6-1 to TRBJ1-1; TRBD1 aligns across 7 bases. The ends lost 5 bases at V and 7 bases at J; junction bases unmatched: 7. The CDR3 totals 13 residues. Germline values: CDR1 MNHNS, CDR2 SASEGT. The CDR3 nucleotides are TGTGCCAGCAGTTTCCCCGGGACAGATGAAGCTTTCTTT. It encodes CASSFPGTDEAFF.

The chain employs TRBV9 and TRBJ2-3, with unresolved D. Germline CDR1 SGDLS, CDR2 YYNGEE. V was clipped by 0 bases and J by 9 bases, with 23 bases between them. The CDR3 spans 17 residues. The CDR3 sequence is CASSVGPETGPRSTQYF. The CDR3 bases are TGTGCCAGCAGCGTAGGCCCCGAGACCGGCCCGAGATCCACGCAGTATTTT.

The rearrangement uses TRBV4-3 and TRBJ1-5, with D uncertain. The V end was cut by 0 bases, the J end by 7 bases, with 13 bases between. Germline V lookup: CDR1 LGHNA, CDR2 YSLEER. The CDR3 runs 15 residues. CDR3 residues: CASSQDPGVGQPQHF. CDR3 in DNA: TGCGCCAGCAGCCAAGATCCCGGGGTTGGCCAGCCCCAGCATTTT.

The CDR3 reads CASRVQIGTGTNEQYF. CDR3 sequence (DNA): TGTGCCAGCAGAGTCCAAATTGGGACAGGGACCAACGAGCAGTACTTC. This sequence joins TRBV5-5 and TRBJ2-7; 9 bases map to TRBD1. The CDR3 covers 16 residues. From germline, CDR1 is SGHKS and CDR2 YYEKEE (reference sequence). With 5 bases clipped from V and 5 bases from J, the junction kept 14 bases outside the gene matches.

This clonotype was seen at least ten times. The chain carries TRBV7-2 and TRBJ2-3, with D perhaps TRBD1 or TRBD2 (6 bases each). Trimming shortened V by 1 base and J by 3 bases, and 11 bases separated the two germline ends. This CDR3 has 15 amino acids. Germline values: CDR1 SGHTA, CDR2 FQGNSA. Written as DNA, the CDR3 is TGTGCCAGCAGCTTAGGCGGAGGGGGGACAGATACGCAGTATTTT. Translated, it gives CASSLGGGGTDTQYF.

This clonotype turned up a few times. The chain recombines TRBV6-5 with TRBJ1-1; maybe TRBD1 (5 bases). The ends were cut back, 4 bases at V and 1 base at J, with 10 bases in the middle. This CDR3 has 14 residues. CDR1 is MNHEY, CDR2 SVGAGI, per germline. The CDR3 nucleotides are TGTGCCAGCAGTTGGACACTGTCGAACACTGAAGCTTTCTTT. It encodes CASSWTLSNTEAFF.

This clonotype appeared a few times. The chain uses TRBV7-9 and TRBJ2-3; 13 positions match TRBD2. The junction had 2 bases not matched to a gene; V was cut back by 5 bases and J by 0 bases. Germline lookup yields CDR1 SEHNR and CDR2 FQNEAQ (reference sequence). The CDR3 loop spans 16 amino acids. This CDR3 reads CASSAGLAGSTDTQYF. The CDR3 bases are TGTGCCAGCAGCGCGGGACTAGCGGGGAGCACAGATACGCAGTATTTT.

V and J are TRBV5-6 and TRBJ1-1, with a possible D match to TRBD1 (6 bases). With 2 bases removed from V and 1 base from J, the gap between germline ends came to 24 bases. Germline V gives CDR1 SGHDT, CDR2 YYEEEE. CDR3 length: 19 residues. The CDR3 nucleotides read TGTGCCAGCAGCTTACCTCTCGCCCCAGGCGGACAGAGGAACACTGAAGCTTTCTTT. Its protein product is CASSLPLAPGGQRNTEAFF.